The 3 T cell receptor beta chains in this list originate from one sample, sequenced in a study of cytomegalovirus exposure and HLA in healthy donors. Primers for the PCR totalled 60 Vbeta and 13 Jbeta. Assay used: immunoSEQ multiplex PCR; TCRdb lists only in-frame clones, some missing. The repertoire holds some 160,000 clones, with about 76% as singletons. Sequenced material: PBMCs. The receptors shown here come from a woman under 30 in good health and CMV-seropositive.

The chain recombines TRBV28 with TRBJ2-7, with a possible D match to TRBD1 (6 bases). Germline CDR1 is MDHEN and CDR2 is SYDVKM. V gave up 2 bases and J gave up 5 bases, with 13 bases separating them. The CDR3 is 14 residues long. In DNA form, the CDR3 reads TGTGCCAGCAGTTTACCACAGGGTTCCCACGAGCAGTACTTC. Its protein product is CASSLPQGSHEQYF.

The CDR3 protein is CASSIASGDEQYF. The CDR3 bases are TGTGCCAGTAGTATCGCTAGCGGAGACGAGCAGTACTTC. The chain has TRBV19 and TRBJ2-7; 7 bases are a match to TRBD2. Germline V lookup: CDR1 LNHDA, CDR2 SQIVND (reference sequence). The junction had 4 bases not matched to a gene; V was cut back by 3 bases and J by 5 bases. The CDR3 length is 13 residues.

The rearrangement joins TRBV19 to TRBJ2-3; 11 nucleotides match TRBD2. V lost 7 bases, J lost 0 bases, and 9 bases stayed unmatched. CDR1 and CDR2 from the germline V gene are LNHDA and SQIVND (reference sequence). The CDR3 loop spans 17 amino acids. CDR3 sequence: CASKRLAGGRSTDTQYF. As DNA, the CDR3 is TGTGCCAGTAAGAGGCTAGCGGGGGGTAGGAGCACAGATACGCAGTATTTT.